Each of the 28 T cell receptor beta chains below was sequenced from the same sample in a study of T cells in Graves' hyperthyroidism and ophthalmopathy. The CDR3 regions of TCR beta were amplified from RNA transcripts. HTBI primers drove first-round RT-PCR of the TCR CDR3. From the multiplex PCR reads, TCRdb called clonotypes with MiXCR, one entry per CDR3 protein. The top ten clones hold over 45% of a sample with 490,000 or so distinct CDR3 sequences, approximately 20% of them seen once. Specimen: blood. These receptors were collected from a man aged 40-49 years with Graves' ophthalmopathy.

This rearrangement joins TRBV19 to TRBJ2-7, with D possibly being TRBD2 (6 bases). From germline, CDR1 is LNHDA and CDR2 SQIVND (reference sequence). This CDR3 has 13 amino acids. The V and J ends lost 6 bases and 3 bases respectively, with 12 bases between them. The CDR3 nucleotides are TGTGCCAGTAGCGCCGATAGCGGCTACGAGCAGTACTTC. As protein: CASSADSGYEQYF. Drawing the rest from reference TRBV19 and TRBJ2-7, the complete variable domain is DGGITQSPKYLFRKEGQNVTLSCEQNLNHDAMYWYRQDPGQGLRLIYYSQIVNDFQKGDIAEGYSVSREKKESFPLTVTSAQKNPTAFYLCASSADSGYEQYFGPGTRLTVT.

This clonotype was observed a few times. Sequence at one end of the junction differs from germline and may be a read error. The rearrangement links TRBV24-1 to TRBJ2-3; D is possibly TRBD2 (5 bases). The CDR3 is made up of 14 amino acids. Per the germline V gene, CDR1 is KGHDR and CDR2 is SFDVKD. The CDR3 here is CASGLFRRTDTRYF. CDR3 DNA: TGTGCCTCCGGACTTTTTCGGCGAACAGATACGCGGTATTTT.

V usage is TRBV4-2 and J usage is TRBJ2-3; TRBD2 is a possible D gene (6 bases). This CDR3 spans 19 amino acids. In germline, CDR1 is LGHNA, CDR2 YNFKEQ. V was shortened by 0 bases and J by 3 bases, with 22 bases between the two germline ends. CDR3: CASSQEDVLRGIATDTQYF. CDR3 sequence (DNA): TGTGCCAGCAGCCAAGAAGATGTTTTGCGGGGTATAGCGACAGATACGCAGTATTTT.

This sequence joins TRBV6-1 and TRBJ1-1; D is unresolved. Trimming removed 8 bases from V and 11 bases from J, with 15 bases in between. Germline values: CDR1 MNHNS, CDR2 SASEGT. The CDR3 extends over 11 amino acids. The CDR3 nucleotides are TGTGCCAGCGCGCGGACCATGGACGCTTTCTTT. Its protein product is CASARTMDAFF.

This clonotype has at least ten counts. The V call is TRBV12-3 or TRBV12-4, the J call TRBJ2-7; TRBD1 matches 7 bases. The CDR3 consists of 16 residues. Trimming cost V 7 bases and J 4 bases; bases outside gene matches: 16. The CDR3 loop reads CASTLGSSRGSYEQYF. The CDR3 DNA reads as TGTGCCAGCACTCTAGGGTCGTCCAGGGGGAGTTACGAGCAGTACTTC.

This clonotype was observed a few times. This chain connects TRBV6-2 or TRBV6-3 to TRBJ1-5; TRBD1 aligns across 10 bases. The CDR3 covers 15 residues. Germline values: CDR1 MNHEY, CDR2 SVGEGT. J lost 3 bases, V lost 3 bases, and 2 bases had no gene match. This chain's CDR3 is CASSYRQGANQPQHF. CDR3 nucleotide sequence: TGTGCCAGCAGTTATAGACAGGGGGCCAATCAGCCCCAGCATTTT.

This rearrangement joins TRBV6-1 to TRBJ1-2; D is ambiguous. Trimming pared 5 bases from V and 8 bases from J, leaving 15 bases between. The CDR3 covers 13 residues. Germline V gene sequence: CDR1 MNHNS, CDR2 SASEGT. The chain's CDR3 is CASSRVDLRGYTF. CDR3 bases: TGTGCCAGCAGTAGGGTGGATTTGAGGGGCTACACCTTC.

This chain joins TRBV5-1 and TRBJ1-6; 7 bases align to TRBD1. From germline, CDR1 is SGHRS and CDR2 YFSETQ. Trimming at V came to 4 bases and at J to 6 bases, leaving 4 bases not matched to a gene. The CDR3 consists of 14 residues. CDR3 amino acids: CASSLRDSNSPLHF. CDR3 in DNA: TGCGCCAGCAGCCTCCGGGACAGTAATTCACCCCTCCACTTT. The full variable domain, with the rest looked up from reference TRBV5-1 and TRBJ1-6, is KAGVTQTPRYLIKTRGQQVTLSCSPISGHRSVSWYQQTPGQGLQFLFEYFSETQRNKGNFPGRFSGRQFSNSRSEMNVSTLELGDSALYLCASSLRDSNSPLHFGNGTRLTVT.

This clonotype was seen at least ten times. This chain links TRBV7-3 with TRBJ2-3; D gene uncertain. The CDR3 length is 11 residues. Germline assignment: CDR1 SGHTA and CDR2 FQGTGA. V shed 9 bases and J shed 7 bases, with 11 bases lying between them. In DNA, the CDR3 is TGTGCCAGTTCCTCCGGGTATACGCAGTATTTT. This encodes CASSSGYTQYF.

DNA of the CDR3: TGTGCCAGTAGTATCACAGGGAAGAGCTCCGGGGAGCTGTTTTTT. It codes for CASSITGKSSGELFF. The chain couples TRBV19 to TRBJ2-2; maybe TRBD1 (6 bases). Germline V gene sequence: CDR1 LNHDA, CDR2 SQIVND (reference sequence). V lost 3 bases and J 6 bases, leaving 14 bases between the germline ends. The CDR3 has 15 residues.

The chain combines TRBV7-8 with TRBJ2-7; TRBD1 might be the D (6 bases). Germline V gene data show CDR1 as SGHVS and CDR2 as FQNEAQ. The CDR3 is 13 amino acids. V lost 6 bases, J lost 1 base, and 10 bases lay in between. CDR3 region: CASRHTGSYEQYF. Here the CDR3 DNA reads TGTGCCAGCAGACATACAGGGTCCTACGAGCAGTACTTC.

This clonotype appeared a few times. The chain combines TRBV5-4 with TRBJ2-5; the D gene is possibly TRBD1 (5 bases). The CDR3 runs to 14 residues. The germline gives CDR1 SGHNT, CDR2 YYREEE (reference sequence). Trimming pared 5 bases from V and 1 base from J, leaving 12 bases between. The DNA of the CDR3 is TGTGCCAGCAGTAGTGGACAAAGCCAAGAGACCCAGTACTTC. This sequence encodes CASSSGQSQETQYF.

This clonotype was counted a few times. This chain's CDR3 is CASGAGGTNTQYF. The CDR3 coding sequence is TGTGCCAGTGGAGCGGGAGGGACGAATACGCAGTATTTT. The chain employs TRBV7-9 and TRBJ2-3; 10 nucleotides agree with TRBD2. V dropped 9 bases and J dropped 7; count of bases not matched to a gene: 7. Germline V gene lookup returns CDR1 SEHNR and CDR2 FQNEAQ (reference sequence). This CDR3 is 13 amino acids long. Together with reference TRBV7-9 and TRBJ2-3, the CDR3 gives the full variable domain: DTGVSQNPRHKITKRGQNVTFRCDPISEHNRLYWYRQTLGQGPEFLTYFQNEAQLEKSRLLSDRFSAERPKGSFSTLEIQRTEQGDSAMYLCASGAGGTNTQYFGPGTRLTVL.

This clonotype was picked up many times. This sequence joins TRBV5-1 and TRBJ1-1, with 7 bases lining up with TRBD1. CDR1 is SGHRS and CDR2 is YFSETQ in the germline V gene. This CDR3 has 15 residues. V was pared by 3 bases and J by 0 bases, with 5 bases of the junction left unmatched. CDR3 residues: CASSSWGQLNTEAFF. CDR3 nucleotides: TGCGCCAGCAGCTCTTGGGGACAGTTGAACACTGAAGCTTTCTTT.

V gene TRBV5-1 combines with J gene TRBJ2-1; 7 bases match TRBD2. This CDR3 region has 15 residues. Germline V gives CDR1 SGHRS, CDR2 YFSETQ. The V gene end was trimmed by 4 bases and the J gene end by 8 bases; junction bases not matched to a gene: 12. CDR3 nucleotide sequence: TGCGCCAGCAGCCCCGGGGGAGGGAGGGCCTATGAGCAGTTCTTC. It encodes CASSPGGGRAYEQFF.

This clonotype has at least ten counts. J is TRBJ1-2 and V is TRBV6-1; 7 nucleotides align to TRBD1. Germline V CDR1 and CDR2: MNHNS, SASEGT. This CDR3 is built from 17 residues. V lost 3 bases and J lost 5; bases outside the gene matches: 15. CDR3 coding DNA: TGTGCCAGCAGTGACCCGGGACAGTCTTATTTGGAGTATGGCTACACCTTC. Protein product: CASSDPGQSYLEYGYTF.

V usage is TRBV27 and J usage is TRBJ1-2; TRBD1 matches 7 bases. Trimming cost V 5 bases and J 8 bases; bases outside gene matches: 8. The CDR3 runs 13 residues. CDR1 and CDR2 (germline): MNHEY, SMNVEV (reference sequence). The CDR3 here is CASSTTQGKGYTF. Here the CDR3 DNA reads TGTGCCAGCAGTACAACACAGGGGAAAGGCTACACCTTC.

The chain combines TRBV5-1 with TRBJ1-1; 8 nucleotides agree with TRBD1. The CDR3 totals 15 residues. The ends lost 7 bases at V and 1 base at J; junction bases unmatched: 9. Germline CDR1 and CDR2: SGHRS and YFSETQ. CDR3 sequence reads: CASPDPGQENTEAFF. As DNA, the CDR3 is TGCGCCAGCCCCGACCCGGGACAGGAGAACACTGAAGCTTTCTTT.

The chain carries TRBV9 and TRBJ2-5; 8 nucleotides align to TRBD2. Germline CDR1 and CDR2: SGDLS and YYNGEE. The length of the CDR3 is 15 residues. After removal of 0 bases from V and 10 bases from J, the junction contained 11 bases not matched to a gene. CDR3 nucleotides: TGTGCCAGCAGCGTAGGAGGGACTAGTCTTCGGGACCAGTACTTC. As protein: CASSVGGTSLRDQYF.

The table lists this clonotype with a few counts. The rearrangement joins TRBV10-3 to TRBJ1-5; TRBD1 aligns across 7 bases. The ends lost 3 bases at V and 2 bases at J; junction bases unmatched: 4. Germline CDR1 is ENHRY and CDR2 is SYGVKD. The CDR3 is 15 residues long. The CDR3 DNA is TGTGCCATCAGTGAAGGGGGCGCGGGCAATCAGCCCCAGCATTTT. It specifies CAISEGGAGNQPQHF.

This clonotype was picked up many times. The chain recombines TRBV24-1 with TRBJ2-7; the match to TRBD1 covers 7 bases. Per germline, CDR1 KGHDR and CDR2 SFDVKD. This CDR3 has 21 residues. V gave up 0 bases and J gave up 2 bases; unmatched junction bases: 21. CDR3 loop: CATSDLQVHRGRNCGAYEQYF. In DNA, the CDR3 is TGTGCCACCAGTGATTTGCAGGTCCACAGGGGACGTAATTGCGGTGCCTACGAGCAGTACTTC.

This clonotype turned up a few times. This chain uses TRBV19 with TRBJ2-5; 8 nucleotides match TRBD1. V lost 5 bases and J lost 1; bases outside the gene matches: 12. The germline CDR1 and CDR2 sequences are LNHDA and SQIVND (reference sequence). The CDR3 length is 17 residues. This chain's CDR3 is CASSLEGATGVQETQYF. In DNA form, the CDR3 reads TGTGCCAGTAGTCTGGAGGGCGCGACAGGGGTCCAAGAGACCCAGTACTTC. Full variable domain (remainder filled in from reference TRBV19 and TRBJ2-5): DGGITQSPKYLFRKEGQNVTLSCEQNLNHDAMYWYRQDPGQGLRLIYYSQIVNDFQKGDIAEGYSVSREKKESFPLTVTSAQKNPTAFYLCASSLEGATGVQETQYFGPGTRLLVL.

This clonotype was counted only a few times. The V and J genes are TRBV10-3 and TRBJ2-1; D unclear. The CDR3 is 18 residues long. The germline V and J ends were trimmed by 5 bases and 0 bases, with 20 bases remaining between them. The germline V gene encodes CDR1 ENHRY and CDR2 SYGVKD. Here the CDR3 reads CAISSLWAPGSSYNEQFF. CDR3 DNA: TGTGCCATCAGTTCGTTGTGGGCGCCCGGGTCCTCCTACAATGAGCAGTTCTTC.

Points on this clonotype: The germline gene is not matched at one end of the junction; a read error may be the cause. CDR3 nucleotides: TGTGTCAGCAGTTCCTACTCAGGGGGCGAGATTGAAAAACTGTTTTTT. Translated: CVSSSYSGGEIEKLFF. The J gene is TRBJ1-4, the V gene TRBV6-5; 8 nucleotides agree with TRBD1. CDR3 length: 16 amino acids. Germline V gene sequence: CDR1 MNHEY, CDR2 SVGAGI.

This clonotype appeared many times. The CDR3 DNA reads TGTGCCAGCAGCTTTGGAGGGACCGGGGAGCTGTTTTTT. Its translation is CASSFGGTGELFF. The gene calls are TRBV7-3 and TRBJ2-2, with D perhaps TRBD2 (6 bases). There are 13 residues in the CDR3. Germline lookup yields CDR1 SGHTA and CDR2 FQGTGA. V shed 3 bases and J shed 5 bases, with 7 bases lying between them.

This clonotype occurred a few times. CDR3 bases: TGTGCCAGCAGCCCGAGGCGGACGATCACTGAAGCTTTCTTT. Residues: CASSPRRTITEAFF. The rearrangement uses TRBV6-1 and TRBJ1-1; no firm D call. Trimming took 6 bases from V and 4 from J, leaving 15 bases between them. The V gene's germline CDR1 is MNHNS and CDR2 SASEGT. CDR3 length: 14 amino acids.

There are many counts of this clonotype. The rearrangement uses TRBV5-1 and TRBJ2-2; possibly TRBD1 for D (5 bases). CDR1 is SGHRS and CDR2 is YFSETQ in the germline V gene. The CDR3 length is 14 residues. V was pared by 4 bases and J by 6 bases, with 13 bases between. DNA of the CDR3: TGCGCCAGCAGCCCCACAACAGGCGCCGGGGAGCTGTTTTTT. Translating it yields CASSPTTGAGELFF.

This clonotype was recorded many times. The CDR3 nucleotides read TGTGCCAGCAGCCGAGGAGGAACTGAAGCTTTCTTT. It is translated as CASSRGGTEAFF. The chain is built from TRBV27 and TRBJ1-1; D call uncertain. Trimming pared 6 bases from V and 5 bases from J, leaving 10 bases between. The CDR3 covers 12 residues. The germline CDR1 and CDR2 sequences are MNHEY and SMNVEV (reference sequence).